Shown below are 7 T cell receptor beta chains from a single sample sequenced in a study of blood T cell repertoires in COVID-19 (dated by TCRdb to 2018 to 2021). The receptor library was made with the immunoSEQ multiplex PCR assay. Sourced from immuneACCESS, this table was stored by TCRdb with only in-frame sequences that have V and J called. A share of the clones is absent; for the studies checked, an unresolved V gene accounts for under half, and the remainder has no known explanation. This sample holds over 130,000 clones; 60% to 85% were observed only once. The ten biggest clones cover 4.5% of the sample. Sequencing input: peripheral blood. These receptors originate from a woman of 80 years or more with active or convalescent COVID-19.

This clone was detected a few times. J is TRBJ1-1 and V is TRBV5-6; TRBD1 might be the D (6 bases). This CDR3 has 13 residues. Germline V gene sequence: CDR1 SGHDT, CDR2 YYEEEE. V dropped 7 bases and J dropped 0 bases, with 10 bases sitting between them. The CDR3 region is CASRTGMNTEAFF. CDR3 bases: TGTGCCAGCCGCACAGGGATGAACACTGAAGCTTTCTTT.

The rearrangement uses TRBV6-5 and TRBJ1-4; 7 nucleotides agree with TRBD1. CDR3 length: 15 residues. Germline lookup yields CDR1 MNHEY and CDR2 SVGAGI. After removal of 6 bases from V and 3 bases from J, the junction contained 7 bases not matched to a gene. In nucleotides, the CDR3 is TGTGCCAGCAGCTCAGGGGGGACGGCTAATGAAAAACTGTTTTTT. Its protein product is CASSSGGTANEKLFF.

The V and J genes are TRBV7-3 and TRBJ2-5, with TRBD2 matching 8 bases. Germline V gene data show CDR1 as SGHTA and CDR2 as FQGTGA. V was pared by 3 bases and J by 4 bases, with 7 bases of the junction left unmatched. This CDR3 spans 15 amino acids. The CDR3 DNA is TGTGCCAGCAGCTTGGCTGCGGGGGGTTTAGAGACCCAGTACTTC. Protein product: CASSLAAGGLETQYF.

The rearrangement links TRBV27 to TRBJ2-2, with TRBD1 matching 12 bases. Germline lookup yields CDR1 MNHEY and CDR2 SMNVEV (reference sequence). CDR3 length: 17 amino acids. Unmatched junction bases numbered 4, after V lost 0 bases and J lost 5 bases. In DNA form, the CDR3 reads TGTGCCAGCAGTTTATCGGGACAGGGGGCCTTTACCGGGGAGCTGTTTTTT. It codes for CASSLSGQGAFTGELFF.

The chain couples TRBV7-9 to TRBJ1-6, with a weak D call TRBD1 (5 bases). The V gene's germline CDR1 is SEHNR and CDR2 FQNEAQ (reference sequence). The ends were cut back, 1 base at V and 9 bases at J, with 10 bases in the middle. The CDR3 has 14 residues. CDR3 nucleotides: TGTGCCAGCAGCTTAGGGGGCCTCGGTTCACCCCTCCACTTT. Protein product: CASSLGGLGSPLHF.

The chain couples TRBV27 to TRBJ1-2; 9 nucleotides agree with TRBD1. From germline, CDR1 is MNHEY and CDR2 SMNVEV (reference sequence). CDR3 size: 14 residues. V shed 6 bases, J shed 6 bases, and the junction held 8 bases outside the gene matches. CDR3 region: CASSHRDRANGYTF. As DNA, the CDR3 is TGTGCCAGCAGCCATAGGGACAGGGCTAATGGCTACACCTTC.

This clone was picked up a small number of times. This chain connects TRBV13 to TRBJ1-2; TRBD1 matches 8 bases. Germline loops: CDR1 PRHDT, CDR2 FYEKMQ (reference sequence). The CDR3 runs to 15 residues. V lost 6 bases and J lost 8; bases outside the gene matches: 14. In nucleotides, the CDR3 is TGTGCCAGCAGGGACAGGGAAATCCCTCTAATAGGCTACACCTTC. Its translation: CASRDREIPLIGYTF.